This T cell receptor beta chain was captured by sequencing in a study of cytomegalovirus exposure and HLA in healthy donors. Study as a whole: The study's early data release held about 85 million unique TCRs from HLA-typed donors. Overall study findings and caveats: Trimming of TCR beta V- and J-genes showed a link, identified in a later analysis, to a missense DCLRE1C variant. The study listed approximately 160 cytomegalovirus-associated TCR beta chains. Within the data, a cluster of highly shared sequence variants was likely a sequencing artifact.

The PCR used 60 Vbeta and 13 Jbeta primers. Libraries were prepared by immunoSEQ multiplex PCR; TCRdb keeps only in-frame clonotypes and omits some of them. This table has roughly 110,000 clones, around 80% appearing once. As for this clone: Its target is not known.

Input material: PBMCs. This sequence originates from a man aged 35 to 55 in good health and CMV-seronegative.

The CDR3: CASSQPRTGVYEQYF. CDR3 nucleotide sequence: TGCGCCAGCAGCCAGCCCAGGACAGGGGTCTACGAGCAGTACTTC. The chain is built from TRBV5-1 and TRBJ2-7, with TRBD1 matching over 9 bases. The germline gives CDR1 SGHRS, CDR2 YFSETQ. This CDR3 spans 15 amino acids. V dropped 4 bases and J dropped 3; count of bases not matched to a gene: 8. The entire variable domain, with the rest obtained from reference TRBV5-1 and TRBJ2-7, is as follows: KAGVTQTPRYLIKTRGQQVTLSCSPISGHRSVSWYQQTPGQGLQFLFEYFSETQRNKGNFPGRFSGRQFSNSRSEMNVSTLELGDSALYLCASSQPRTGVYEQYFGPGTRLTVT.